This T cell receptor beta chain originates from a study of cytomegalovirus exposure and HLA in healthy donors. Notes on this clone: Its antigen remains unidentified.

Study-level results: It was reportedly the case that the classifier diagnosed cytomegalovirus status with high specificity and sensitivity. CMV serostatus was the only recorded immune exposure for donors.

This PCR relied on a set of 60 Vbeta primers and 13 Jbeta primers. Only in-frame clones appear in the TCRdb table, and some are missing; sequencing was by immunoSEQ multiplex PCR. This sample yields about 160,000 clones, of which around three quarters are seen a single time; under 2.5% belongs to the top ten. The sequence came from a man aged 40-49 years in good health and CMV-seronegative. The sequencing sample was made of PBMCs.

In DNA form, the CDR3 reads TGTGCCAGCAGTTTCCTAGCGGGAGGGTTTGGCGAGCAGTACTTC. As protein: CASSFLAGGFGEQYF. The rearrangement links TRBV27 to TRBJ2-7; TRBD2 agrees at 12 bases. The CDR3 consists of 15 residues. CDR1 and CDR2 (germline): MNHEY, SMNVEV (reference sequence). V was clipped by 3 bases and J by 6 bases; unmatched bases: 6.